This T cell receptor beta chain was captured in a study of blood T cells in healthy people across ages (dated by TCRdb to the mid-2010s). A note on the overall study: In model experiments, template switching captured about one uniquely barcoded TCR beta cDNA molecule for every two T cells. The study measured age-related changes in TCR beta repertoire diversity using deep sequencing normalized with unique cDNA molecular identifiers. The donors were divided into four age groups: young (average around 17 years), middle-aged (under 40), aged (about 56) and long-lived (around 80). To avoid experimental bias, donors of different ages were randomly spread across the sequencing lanes. For two donors (one aged 18 to 30 and one aged 80 or older), the study analyzed two additional independent replicas of 1 million unique cDNA reads from the same blood draw. Summary of the overall study and its limitations: Observed TCR beta diversity per million T cells fell roughly linearly with age, and a significant reduction was already apparent by age roughly 41. The percentage of naive T cells measured by flow cytometry correlated strongly with observed TCR beta diversity. Because profiling used bulk unsorted PBMCs, naive and antigen-experienced compartments could not be compared conclusively. Because donor CMV infection status was unknown, age-related changes in expanded clonotypes were potentially confounded. Compared with the aged group, the long-lived group had more naive CD4+ T cells, fewer expanded clones and increased TCR diversity, a pattern suggesting age selection. Total diversity estimates from one million sequenced T cells were considered lower bounds and underestimates.

V lost 2 bases and J lost 1 base; the stretch between them is 13 bases long. CDR1 SGHRS and CDR2 YFSETQ were looked up in the germline V gene. Counted from cysteine to phenylalanine, this CDR3 has 15 amino acids. Of all the DNA, just the CDR3 is kept, 45 bases in frame from base 1. There are many counts of this clonotype. Its antigen target is currently unknown. No much larger clonotype is one base removed from it; base qualities were not supplied. The roughly 42 donors, aged 6 to 90 years, were systemically healthy Caucasian individuals from Russia. Roughly 11 milliliters of peripheral blood were drawn from each donor into EDTA-treated Vacutainer tubes. PBMCs were isolated by Ficoll-Paque density-gradient centrifugation, with at least 6.5 million obtained per sample. Total RNA, at least 5.5 micrograms per sample, was extracted from PBMCs with Trizol reagent. Naive CD45RAhigh/CD27high T cell percentages were measured by flow cytometry on a PBMC aliquot from every donor.

Library method: 5' RACE. Sequencing was carried out with an Illumina HiSeq 2500. The second PCR ran for roughly 7 to 12 cycles and used a J-beta primer mix along with a sample-barcoded 5' primer. Each TCR beta cDNA molecule received a unique molecular identifier from a template-switch 5' adaptor carrying 12 random nucleotides. Each sample yielded at least 2.5 million CDR3-containing paired-end reads. The Mint cDNA synthesis kit, primed by a TRBC-specific oligonucleotide, was used to synthesize first-strand cDNA from all RNA. Following uracil-DNA glycosylase treatment, all cDNA underwent a first 18-cycle PCR with the universal primers M1SS and BC2_uni_R. Processing in the source paper ran as follows. For normalization, 1 million high-quality reads, each with a distinct molecular identifier, were randomly selected from each sample. Instead of being binned into consensus sequences, reads that shared molecular identifiers were thrown out. MiTCR, set to a Q25 quality threshold and the strictest error-elimination algorithm, was used for CDR3 identification, clonotype clustering and error correction. A nonparametric unseen species model with Euler transformation was used to estimate a lower bound on total TCR beta diversity. TCRdb reran the public reads through fastp at Q25 and MiXCR, keeping productive beta chains. Entries that share a CDR3 protein sequence are merged under the most common genes and DNA. For this entry, the V and J calls and clone size follow TCRdb and not the study's own pipeline. The sample table contains 710,000 or so distinct CDR3 sequences; only one count was recorded for roughly 30% of them. Of the sample, approximately 15% falls within the top ten clones.

The rearranged segments are TRBV5-1 and TRBJ2-7; the D gene is perhaps TRBD1 or TRBD2, as each covers 6 bases. This clonotype originated in a woman of 80 years or more in good health. Donor details come from another sample of the same person, matched by shared clones. Sequencing input: blood. This receptor has the CDR3 CASSFWGAGSYEQYF. The DNA reads TGCGCCAGCAGCTTTTGGGGGGCCGGTTCCTACGAGCAGTACTTC.